A single T cell receptor (beta chain) is shown here with its context. Antigen: not known. Libraries were prepared by immunoSEQ multiplex PCR; TCRdb keeps only in-frame clonotypes and omits some of them. The data contain 60,000 to 85,000 clones, approximately 87% of them singletons. This sample is drawn from a study of OX40 agonist ivuxolimab in advanced cancers. The wider study: Patients got intravenous ivuxolimab at 0.01 to 10 mg/kg every 2 weeks. The dose-escalation cohort was around 83% male, with a mean age of about 56 years, ranging about 23 to 79.

Germline V CDR1 and CDR2: LNHDA, SQIVND (reference sequence). This CDR3 is 15 amino acids long. V was shortened by 9 bases and J by 0 bases, with 14 bases between the two germline ends. General observations from the study: Antigen specificity of clonally expanded peripheral T cells was not established.

This receptor was taken from an adult with an advanced solid tumor such as melanoma, head and neck, liver or kidney cancer. The sample in question was CD4+ or CD8+ T cells sorted from blood, obtained in a trial of the OX40 agonist ivuxolimab. This chain connects TRBV19 to TRBJ1-4; D not certain. As DNA, the CDR3 is TGTGCCAGCACCAAGAGGGATGCAACTAATGAAAAACTGTTTTTT. This translates into CASTKRDATNEKLFF.